The source of this T cell receptor beta chain is a study of CD8 T cells in Susac syndrome. An amount of RNA that ranged from roughly 0.5 to 1 ug was reverse transcribed with random hexamers. TCRdb reprocessed the immunoSEQ multiplex PCR reads with MiXCR, giving one entry per CDR3 protein. The sample holds approximately 180,000 distinct CDR3 sequences; just under 95% are singletons and the top ten take about 0.1%. J was trimmed by 4 bases and V by 4 bases; bases with no gene match: 14. The CDR3 is made up of 18 amino acids. Germline CDR1 LGHNA, CDR2 YSLEER. CD8+ and CD4+ blood T cells underwent TCR beta sequencing.

This TCR came from a human donor with Susac syndrome. This chain joins TRBV4-3 and TRBJ2-2; 8 bases line up with TRBD2. Sequencing was done on a sample of CD4+ T cells from PBMCs. This chain's CDR3 is CASSPRTAGAGSTGELFF. CDR3 in DNA: TGCGCCAGCAGCCCCCGGACAGCGGGAGCGGGGTCCACCGGGGAGCTGTTTTTT.